The 17 T cell receptor beta chains reported below all come from one sample, sequenced in a study of shared clonotypes between healthy human individuals. Clones were read by immunoSEQ multiplex PCR, and TCRdb kept only the in-frame ones, dropping some. Of 2,100,000 or so clones listed, approximately 94% were seen once; the top ten hold approximately 0.13%. The sequenced sample was naive CD4+ T cells sorted from blood. Subset in this sample: CD45RA+ positively selected. The receptors originated from a man aged 18 to 29 in good health.

V and J are TRBV30 and TRBJ2-2; no clear D. Trimming cost V 1 base and J 6 bases, with 6 bases left between them. The CDR3 length is 12 residues. Germline V gene sequence: CDR1 GTSNPN, CDR2 SVGIG (reference sequence). CDR3 amino acids: CAWSAGPGELFF. The CDR3 DNA is TGTGCCTGGAGTGCAGGTCCCGGGGAGCTGTTTTTT.

The chain uses TRBV6-5 and TRBJ1-5; the match to TRBD1 covers 7 bases. The germline V gene encodes CDR1 MNHEY and CDR2 SVGAGI. This CDR3 spans 15 amino acids. With V trimmed by 6 bases and J by 1 base, 6 bases remained unmatched. The DNA of the CDR3 is TGTGCCAGCAGCAGGGGGGGGCTCAGCAATCAGCCCCAGCATTTT. Protein product: CASSRGGLSNQPQHF.

This clone was picked up one time. This sequence joins TRBV2 and TRBJ1-3, with D possibly being TRBD1 (6 bases). Deletions cut 8 bases from V and 1 base from J, with 15 bases between. Germline-derived CDR1 and CDR2 are SNHLY and FYNNEI. This CDR3 is 15 amino acids long. CDR3 sequence (DNA): TGTGCCAGCGTGATTGCGGGGGCGTCTGGAAACACCATATATTTT. Encoded protein: CASVIAGASGNTIYF.

Comments on this clone: Other DNA variants within this sample encode the same CDR3. This chain links TRBV5-1 with TRBJ1-1; unclear D gene. The V and J ends lost 1 base and 2 bases respectively, with 3 bases between them. The CDR3 extends over 12 amino acids. Germline loops: CDR1 SGHRS, CDR2 YFSETQ. The CDR3 DNA is TGCGCCAGCAGCTTGAGCAACACTGAAGCTTTCTTT. This codes for CASSLSNTEAFF.

V gene TRBV7-9 combines with J gene TRBJ1-6, with no clear D. Deletions cut 2 bases from V and 3 bases from J, with 8 bases between. Germline CDR1 SEHNR, CDR2 FQNEAQ (reference sequence). The CDR3 is 15 residues long. CDR3 residues: CASSLQPNYNSPLHF. The CDR3, as DNA: TGTGCCAGCAGCTTACAACCGAACTATAATTCACCCCTCCACTTT.

The V call is TRBV30, the J call TRBJ1-1; no clear D. Trimming took 2 bases from V and 5 from J, leaving 15 bases between them. CDR1 and CDR2 from the germline V gene are GTSNPN and SVGIG (reference sequence). This CDR3 comprises 14 residues. The CDR3 sequence: CAWSRELMGTEAFF. CDR3 nucleotides: TGTGCCTGGAGTAGGGAGCTTATGGGAACTGAAGCTTTCTTT.

The chain has TRBV25-1 and TRBJ1-2, with 8 bases identical to TRBD1. The J segment lost 4 bases and the V segment lost 7 bases, leaving 11 bases of the junction unmatched. The germline CDR1 and CDR2 sequences are MGHDK and SYGVNS. The CDR3 extends over 15 amino acids. Here the CDR3 reads CASTRTGTGSYGYTF. CDR3 in DNA: TGTGCCAGCACCAGGACAGGGACGGGTAGCTATGGCTACACCTTC.

This chain links TRBV6-1 with TRBJ2-1; D uncertain. The CDR3 has 14 residues. V was shortened by 1 base and J by 7 bases, with 11 bases between the two germline ends. The germline V gene has CDR1 MNHNS and CDR2 SASEGT. For the CDR3, the DNA is TGTGCCAGCAGTGAAGGTACAGCCCTAAATGAGCAGTTCTTC. Encoded protein: CASSEGTALNEQFF.

This chain connects TRBV9 to TRBJ2-1; TRBD1 or TRBD2 may be the D gene (5 bases each). With 4 bases removed from V and 2 bases from J, the gap between germline ends came to 13 bases. Germline V CDR1 and CDR2: SGDLS, YYNGEE. The CDR3 is 15 amino acids. The CDR3 DNA follows: TGTGCCAGCAGCTCCGGGGCGGCTACCTACAATGAGCAGTTCTTC. Protein: CASSSGAATYNEQFF. The variable domain in full, with the rest retrieved from reference TRBV9 and TRBJ2-1, is DSGVTQTPKHLITATGQRVTLRCSPRSGDLSVYWYQQSLDQGLQFLIQYYNGEERAKGNILERFSAQQFPDLHSELNLSSLELGDSALYFCASSSGAATYNEQFFGPGTRLTVL.

The V and J genes are TRBV18 and TRBJ1-3; D is possibly TRBD1 (5 bases). Germline values: CDR1 KGHSH, CDR2 LQKENI. The CDR3 extends over 16 amino acids. The ends were cut back, 3 bases at V and 4 bases at J, with 16 bases in the middle. The CDR3 region is CASSPDSLTGGNTIYF. For the CDR3, the DNA is TGTGCCAGCTCACCCGACAGCCTGACCGGCGGAAACACCATATATTTT.

The chain combines TRBV5-1 with TRBJ2-7; TRBD2 matches 7 bases. Germline CDR1 reads SGHRS; CDR2 reads YFSETQ. The CDR3 totals 14 residues. V lost 1 base to trimming and J lost 2 bases; unmatched junction nucleotides: 3. DNA of the CDR3: TGCGCCAGCAGCTTGAGGGAGGGGCCCTACGAGCAGTACTTC. As protein: CASSLREGPYEQYF.

The V gene is TRBV6-5, the J gene TRBJ2-5; D gene ambiguous. V was pared by 5 bases and J by 3 bases, with 13 bases between. This CDR3 is 14 amino acids long. Per the germline V gene, CDR1 is MNHEY and CDR2 is SVGAGI. CDR3 nucleotide sequence: TGTGCCAGCAGTCCCCTCACGTTTGAAGAGACCCAGTACTTC. Its translation: CASSPLTFEETQYF.

This sequence joins TRBV5-5 and TRBJ2-5, with unresolved D. Trimming removed 0 bases at V and 7 bases at J, with 13 bases between. This CDR3 is 14 amino acids long. CDR1 is SGHKS, CDR2 YYEKEE, per germline (reference sequence). CDR3 sequence: CASSLDGEIGTQYF. The CDR3 bases are TGTGCCAGCAGCTTGGACGGTGAAATCGGGACCCAGTACTTC.

A remark on this clone: Other DNA variants within this sample encode the same CDR3. This chain uses TRBV5-4 with TRBJ2-6; 7 nucleotides agree with TRBD2. The germline V gene encodes CDR1 SGHNT and CDR2 YYREEE (reference sequence). The CDR3 covers 15 residues. The V segment lost 4 bases and the J segment 1 base; nucleotides outside the gene matches: 2. The CDR3 protein is CASSPGGSGANVLTF. The CDR3 DNA follows: TGTGCCAGCAGCCCCGGGGGGTCTGGGGCCAACGTCCTGACTTTC.

The V call is TRBV19, the J call TRBJ2-1; weak D call: TRBD2 (5 bases). CDR1 LNHDA and CDR2 SQIVND come from the germline V gene (reference sequence). With 6 bases removed from V and 5 bases from J, the gap between germline ends came to 11 bases. This CDR3 comprises 13 residues. The CDR3 loop reads CASSTTRNNEQFF. CDR3 DNA sequence: TGTGCCAGTAGCACTACTAGGAACAATGAGCAGTTCTTC.

This chain links TRBV19 with TRBJ2-7; 7 bases align to TRBD2. CDR1 is LNHDA, CDR2 SQIVND, per germline (reference sequence). CDR3 size: 13 residues. Germline trimming cut 6 bases from V and 4 bases from J; bases unmatched to any gene: 6. The DNA for the CDR3 is TGTGCCAGTAGGTCGGGAGGAGGGTACGAGCAGTACTTC. It translates to CASRSGGGYEQYF. The full variable domain, rest sourced from reference TRBV19 and TRBJ2-7, is DGGITQSPKYLFRKEGQNVTLSCEQNLNHDAMYWYRQDPGQGLRLIYYSQIVNDFQKGDIAEGYSVSREKKESFPLTVTSAQKNPTAFYLCASRSGGGYEQYFGPGTRLTVT.

The J gene is TRBJ1-6, the V gene TRBV25-1; the D gene is possibly TRBD1 (5 bases). Germline V lookup: CDR1 MGHDK, CDR2 SYGVNS. The CDR3 is 14 residues long. V lost 1 base, J lost 6 bases, and 7 bases lay in between. CDR3 sequence (DNA): TGTGCCAGCAGTGAATCGGGACCTAATTCACCCCTCCACTTT. Protein: CASSESGPNSPLHF.